The next 22 T cell receptor beta chains were all read from a single sample in a study of early T cells in non-severe SARS-CoV-2 infection (TCRdb year 2021). The library was obtained by 5' RACE. Sequencing was performed on a NextSeq 500. TCRdb reprocessing: public reads trimmed at Q25 with fastp, clones called with MiXCR, in-frame beta chains kept. CDR3 protein duplicates are merged, each entry listing the most common genes and DNA. The sample profile shows around 50,000 distinct CDR3 sequences; approximately 10% of them were found once. Together, the top ten hold under 5% of the sample. The sequenced material came from whole blood. These TCRs come from an adult who was a healthcare worker with PCR-confirmed SARS-CoV-2 infection or an uninfected control (not recorded which).

As concerns this clonotype: This may arise from a read error, as a much more abundant clone is one base away. The chain is built from TRBV24-1 and TRBJ1-1, with TRBD1 matching 9 bases. Germline lookup yields CDR1 KGHDR and CDR2 SFDVKD. With 12 bases clipped from V and 4 bases from J, the junction kept 14 bases outside the gene matches. The length of the CDR3 is 15 residues. The CDR3 sequence is CAAYIGTGMGTEAFF. CDR3 DNA sequence: TGTGCCGCCTACATCGGGACAGGGATGGGCACTGAAGCTTTCTTT.

This clonotype has a count of ten or more. The gene calls are TRBV20-1 and TRBJ1-1; D is undetermined. This CDR3 is built from 14 residues. Germline-derived CDR1 and CDR2 are DFQATT and SNEGSKA (reference sequence). V was shortened by 5 bases and J by 1 base, with 14 bases between the two germline ends. For the CDR3, the DNA is TGCAGTGCTCACGGACGAGCGTCGAACACTGAAGCTTTCTTT. The encoded protein is CSAHGRASNTEAFF.

This clonotype rates as medium-sized. The V gene is TRBV29-1, the J gene TRBJ1-2, with D possibly being TRBD1 (5 bases). Trimming took 3 bases from V and 3 from J, leaving 5 bases between them. CDR1 is SQVTM, CDR2 ANQGSEA, per germline. This CDR3 has 11 residues. The CDR3: CSVDRDYGYTF. The DNA of the CDR3 is TGCAGCGTTGACAGGGACTATGGCTACACCTTC.

This clonotype has a handful of counts. The chain has TRBV20-1 and TRBJ2-3, with 9 positions matching TRBD2. Germline V gene lookup returns CDR1 DFQATT and CDR2 SNEGSKA (reference sequence). V was clipped by 6 bases and J by 10 bases; unmatched bases: 8. The CDR3 runs 12 residues. The CDR3 DNA follows: TGCAGTGCGTCGGCGGGAGGGGGGGCGCAGTATTTT. Its protein is CSASAGGGAQYF.

In its sample, this clonotype was seen a few times. This sequence joins TRBV20-1 and TRBJ2-1; 11 positions agree with TRBD2. The length of the CDR3 is 17 residues. J gave up 3 bases and V 2 bases, and 9 bases lay outside the gene matches. Germline assignment: CDR1 DFQATT and CDR2 SNEGSKA (reference sequence). CDR3 region: CSARLAGGLRGYNEQFF. CDR3 bases: TGCAGTGCTAGACTAGCGGGAGGACTACGAGGCTACAATGAGCAGTTCTTC.

This clonotype appeared many times. This chain connects TRBV12-5 to TRBJ2-3; TRBD2 is a possible D gene (6 bases). V was cut by 0 bases and J by 6 bases, with 22 bases left in between. CDR1 is LGHNT, CDR2 FRNRAP, per germline. The CDR3 is made up of 18 amino acids. The CDR3 DNA reads TGTGCTAGTGGTTTGGTTATTAGCGGACGGCGAGAGGGGGATACGCAGTATTTT. Amino acid sequence: CASGLVISGRREGDTQYF.

In regard to this clonotype: This CDR3 fails to terminate in the conserved phenylalanine or tryptophan, so it likely reflects a read error. This chain joins TRBV10-3 and TRBJ2-7; TRBD2 matches 13 bases. The length of the CDR3 is 15 residues. Germline-derived CDR1 and CDR2 are ENHRY and SYGVKD. The V gene end was trimmed by 0 bases and the J gene end by 5 bases; junction bases not matched to a gene: 1. CDR3 sequence: CAISESTSGRHEQYI. The CDR3 DNA sequence: TGTGCCATCAGTGAGTCGACTAGCGGGAGGCACGAGCAGTACATC.

This clonotype was seen a few times. This rearrangement joins TRBV7-9 to TRBJ2-1; TRBD2 agrees at 9 bases. This CDR3 is 15 amino acids long. CDR1 is SEHNR, CDR2 FQNEAQ, per germline (reference sequence). The V gene end was trimmed by 5 bases and the J gene end by 6 bases; junction bases not matched to a gene: 8. CDR3 protein: CASSERGARINEQFF. In nucleotides, the CDR3 is TGTGCCAGCAGCGAGCGGGGGGCCAGGATCAATGAGCAGTTCTTC.

This clonotype has just a few counts. Germline and junction disagree at one end, which may indicate a read error. The CDR3 sequence: CASSPGAYSSNQPQHF. In nucleotides, the CDR3 is TGTGCCAGCTCACCGGGGGCTTACTCTAGCAATCAGCCCCAGCATTTC. The chain carries TRBV18 and TRBJ1-5; D possibly corresponds to TRBD1 (6 bases). Looked up from germline, CDR1 is KGHSH and CDR2 is LQKENI. The length of the CDR3 is 16 residues.

This clonotype has at least ten counts. The V and J genes are TRBV7-3 and TRBJ2-3; D unclear. Germline values: CDR1 SGHTA, CDR2 FQGTGA. This CDR3 region has 13 residues. Trimming cost V 5 bases and J 5 bases, with 11 bases left between them. CDR3 DNA: TGTGCCAGCAGCCCTGGGGATCGAGATACGCAGTATTTT. Its translation is CASSPGDRDTQYF.

This clonotype has at least ten counts. The chain couples TRBV6-1 to TRBJ2-6; D remains ambiguous. Trimming cost V 0 bases and J 2 bases, with 5 bases left between them. Germline lookup yields CDR1 MNHNS and CDR2 SASEGT. The CDR3 consists of 15 residues. CDR3 amino acids: CASSEAGTGANVLTF. CDR3 bases: TGTGCCAGCAGTGAAGCAGGCACTGGGGCCAACGTCCTGACTTTC.

This clonotype has more than one count but fewer than ten. The chain joins TRBV7-9 to TRBJ2-7, with D possibly TRBD2 on 5 matching bases. V gave up 0 bases and J gave up 6 bases, with 12 bases separating them. CDR1 and CDR2 (germline): SEHNR, FQNEAQ (reference sequence). The length of the CDR3 is 14 residues. This chain's CDR3 is CASSLAIEGTEQYF. CDR3 in DNA: TGTGCCAGCAGCTTAGCGATAGAGGGCACCGAGCAGTACTTC.

The CDR3 coding sequence is TGTGCCAGCAGCCGGAGGAAAACCGGGACAGGCTCCTACAATGAGCAGTTCTTC. It encodes CASSRRKTGTGSYNEQFF. The V gene is TRBV7-9, the J gene TRBJ2-1, with 8 bases matching TRBD1. The CDR3 has 18 amino acids. The germline V gene encodes CDR1 SEHNR and CDR2 FQNEAQ (reference sequence). Losses at the gene ends were 5 bases for V and 0 bases for J; bases not matched to a gene: 12.

This clonotype has just a few counts. The V gene is TRBV20-1, the J gene TRBJ1-1, with 8 bases matching TRBD1. Germline CDR1 reads DFQATT; CDR2 reads SNEGSKA (reference sequence). The CDR3 has 16 amino acids. J was trimmed by 4 bases and V by 0 bases; bases with no gene match: 10. The CDR3 is CSARDRAGGIFTEAFF. The CDR3 coding sequence is TGCAGTGCTAGAGATCGTGCAGGGGGCATTTTCACTGAAGCTTTCTTT.

In this sample, this clonotype turned up many times. This chain joins TRBV28 and TRBJ1-4; D is undetermined. Trimming took 7 bases from V and 0 from J, leaving 9 bases between them. This CDR3 contains 14 residues. The germline CDR1 and CDR2 sequences are MDHEN and SYDVKM. Here the CDR3 DNA reads TGTGCCAGCATATCTCAGGCAACTAATGAAAAACTGTTTTTT. Translation: CASISQATNEKLFF.

This clonotype was recorded at least ten times. At one end the junction does not follow the germline gene, possibly because of a read error. This chain connects TRBV6-2 or TRBV6-3 to TRBJ2-1, with TRBD2 identical over 9 bases. The CDR3 contains 14 residues. Germline V gene lookup returns CDR1 MNHEY and CDR2 SVGEGT. CDR3 sequence: CASSDSGLAYEQFF. CDR3 sequence (DNA): TGTGCCAGCAGTGACTCGGGACTAGCCTATGAGCAGTTCTTC.

The sample holds many counts of this clonotype. Written as DNA, the CDR3 is TGTGCCAGCAGTGAAGGAGGTACCACTGTCTATGGCTACACCTTC. Residues: CASSEGGTTVYGYTF. The J gene is TRBJ1-2, the V gene TRBV6-1; D is unresolved. Germline CDR1 is MNHNS and CDR2 is SASEGT. This CDR3 comprises 15 residues. The ends were cut back, 1 base at V and 4 bases at J, with 13 bases in the middle.

Notes on this clonotype: This clone may be a read error of a much larger clone one base away. Here the CDR3 DNA reads TGCGGCGCTGGGGCCGGGACCAAAAACATTCAGTACTTC. This encodes CGAGAGTKNIQYF. The chain uses TRBV29-1 and TRBJ2-4; D is possibly TRBD1 or TRBD2 (5 bases each). The germline V gene has CDR1 SQVTM and CDR2 ANQGSEA. The CDR3 is made up of 13 amino acids.

This clonotype was detected many times. The chain combines TRBV19 with TRBJ1-1; D unresolved. This CDR3 comprises 14 residues. The germline V and J ends were trimmed by 3 bases and 0 bases, with 8 bases remaining between them. Germline V gene lookup returns CDR1 LNHDA and CDR2 SQIVND (reference sequence). The CDR3 nucleotides read TGTGCCAGTAGTATCGGATATATGAACACTGAAGCTTTCTTT. Translated, it gives CASSIGYMNTEAFF.

V is TRBV5-1 and J is TRBJ2-7; 7 bases fit TRBD1. V shed 0 bases, J shed 2 bases, and the junction held 5 bases outside the gene matches. The CDR3 runs 15 residues. Germline loops: CDR1 SGHRS, CDR2 YFSETQ. The CDR3 is CASSLDPGQAYEQYF. CDR3 bases: TGCGCCAGCAGCTTGGACCCCGGACAGGCCTACGAGCAGTACTTC.

V is TRBV5-1 and J is TRBJ2-1; unclear D gene. V shed 0 bases and J shed 3 bases, with 10 bases lying between them. The CDR3 is made up of 15 amino acids. Germline CDR1 SGHRS, CDR2 YFSETQ. The CDR3 reads CASSLGWISYNEQFF. The CDR3 DNA sequence: TGCGCCAGCAGCTTGGGGTGGATAAGCTACAATGAGCAGTTCTTC.

This clonotype was found many times. This chain joins TRBV10-3 and TRBJ2-3; D uncertain. The CDR3 has 14 amino acids. Germline V gene lookup returns CDR1 ENHRY and CDR2 SYGVKD. The V end was cut by 10 bases, the J end by 0 bases, with 14 bases between. The CDR3 spells CATTKRQSTDTQYF. CDR3 DNA sequence: TGTGCCACCACAAAACGACAAAGCACAGATACGCAGTATTTT.